A single sample gave rise to the 23 T cell receptor beta chains below, sequenced in a study of T cell responses to AZD1222 COVID-19 vaccine. Clones were read by immunoSEQ multiplex PCR, and TCRdb kept only the in-frame ones, dropping some. The sample consists of about 80,000 clones, around 90% of them appearing once. The sequences come from peripheral blood, collected on day 0 of AZD1222 vaccination. These receptors all come from an adult in good health.

The chain joins TRBV20-1 to TRBJ2-3, with 10 bases that match TRBD2. V lost 3 bases, J lost 2 bases, and 8 bases stayed unmatched. This CDR3 is built from 16 residues. The germline V gene has CDR1 DFQATT and CDR2 SNEGSKA (reference sequence). The CDR3 protein is CSASDDTSGATDTQYF. CDR3 coding DNA: TGCAGTGCTAGTGACGATACTAGCGGGGCCACAGATACGCAGTATTTT.

V and J are TRBV4-3 and TRBJ1-2; D possibly corresponds to TRBD1 (5 bases). The germline gives CDR1 LGHNA, CDR2 YSLEER. CDR3 size: 15 residues. Trimming removed 0 bases from V and 2 bases from J, with 10 bases in between. This CDR3 reads CASSQDQWGNYGYTF. CDR3 in DNA: TGCGCCAGCAGCCAAGATCAGTGGGGGAACTATGGCTACACCTTC.

V is TRBV10-3 and J is TRBJ2-7, with TRBD1 matching 7 bases. This CDR3 has 12 amino acids. From germline, CDR1 is ENHRY and CDR2 SYGVKD. V shed 10 bases, J shed 6 bases, and the junction held 9 bases outside the gene matches. CDR3 sequence (DNA): TGTGCCACCGGGACAGTTTTCTTCGAGCAGTACTTC. This sequence encodes CATGTVFFEQYF.

The chain links TRBV9 to TRBJ1-2; perhaps TRBD1 as D (6 bases). The CDR3 runs 15 residues. V lost 3 bases, J lost 4 bases, and 16 bases lay in between. Per the germline V gene, CDR1 is SGDLS and CDR2 is YYNGEE. CDR3 sequence reads: CASSGQGRTGYGYTF. As DNA, the CDR3 is TGTGCCAGCAGCGGCCAGGGGCGTACGGGCTATGGCTACACCTTC. Full variable domain (missing parts from reference TRBV9 and TRBJ1-2): DSGVTQTPKHLITATGQRVTLRCSPRSGDLSVYWYQQSLDQGLQFLIQYYNGEERAKGNILERFSAQQFPDLHSELNLSSLELGDSALYFCASSGQGRTGYGYTFGSGTRLTVV.

The chain employs TRBV28 and TRBJ2-1, with 9 bases lining up with TRBD1. This CDR3 region has 14 residues. CDR1 is MDHEN, CDR2 SYDVKM, per germline. Germline trimming cut 3 bases from V and 4 bases from J; bases unmatched to any gene: 1. CDR3 in amino acids: CASSLDRGYNEQFF. CDR3 DNA sequence: TGTGCCAGCAGTTTGGACAGGGGATACAATGAGCAGTTCTTC.

The chain employs TRBV18 and TRBJ2-1; tentatively, D is TRBD2 (5 bases). V was shortened by 4 bases and J by 6 bases, with 10 bases between the two germline ends. The CDR3 covers 13 residues. Germline lookup yields CDR1 KGHSH and CDR2 LQKENI. CDR3: CASSQSGVNEQFF. CDR3 DNA: TGTGCCAGCTCACAGTCCGGGGTCAATGAGCAGTTCTTC.

The rearrangement links TRBV10-2 to TRBJ1-5; tentative D call: TRBD1 (5 bases). CDR1 and CDR2 from the germline V gene are WSHSY and SAAADI. The CDR3 is made up of 14 amino acids. V lost 7 bases and J lost 2, with 12 bases in between. Here the CDR3 reads CASTRDSGNQPQHF. The CDR3, as DNA: TGCGCCAGCACCCGGGACTCGGGCAATCAGCCCCAGCATTTT.

The V call is TRBV5-1, the J call TRBJ1-5; possibly TRBD1 for D (5 bases). Looked up from germline, CDR1 is SGHRS and CDR2 is YFSETQ. The CDR3 spans 14 residues. V was shortened by 4 bases and J by 3 bases, with 11 bases between the two germline ends. This CDR3 reads CASSLGGNNQPQHF. The CDR3 DNA is TGCGCCAGCAGCCTCGGGGGAAACAATCAGCCCCAGCATTTT.

The V and J genes are TRBV7-3 and TRBJ2-1, with TRBD1 as a possible D gene (6 bases). The CDR3 totals 14 residues. The V end lost 4 bases, the J end lost 10 bases, and 17 bases lay between the germline ends. CDR1 is SGHTA and CDR2 is FQGTGA in the germline V gene. CDR3 region: CASSSDRWSREQFF. CDR3 nucleotide sequence: TGTGCCAGCAGCTCCGACAGGTGGAGCCGGGAGCAGTTCTTC.

The chain links TRBV6-5 to TRBJ2-7; no reliable D call. Trimming left V 0 bases short and J 5 bases short, with 14 bases between. Germline V gene lookup returns CDR1 MNHEY and CDR2 SVGAGI. This CDR3 spans 15 amino acids. For the CDR3, the DNA is TGTGCCAGCAGTTACTCGAGCCGGGCTCGGAACGAGCAGTACTTC. Translation gives CASSYSSRARNEQYF.

This clone turned up a few times. The chain joins TRBV28 to TRBJ2-4; unclear D gene. The V end was cut by 8 bases, the J end by 0 bases, with 5 bases between. Germline values: CDR1 MDHEN, CDR2 SYDVKM. The CDR3 length is 12 residues. CDR3 in amino acids: CASGLAKNIQYF. The CDR3 DNA reads TGTGCCAGCGGGCTAGCCAAAAACATTCAGTACTTC.

CDR3 sequence (DNA): TGTGCCATCAGCCCAGGAACAGGGCAAGTCAACACTGAAGCTTTCTTT. As protein: CAISPGTGQVNTEAFF. The chain uses TRBV10-3 and TRBJ1-1; perhaps TRBD1 as D (6 bases). The CDR3 totals 16 residues. Germline CDR1 and CDR2: ENHRY and SYGVKD. The V end lost 6 bases, the J end lost 2 bases, and 19 bases lay between the germline ends.

The chain combines TRBV7-6 with TRBJ2-1; D is perhaps TRBD1 (6 bases). Germline V lookup: CDR1 SGHVS, CDR2 FNYEAQ. The V and J ends lost 3 bases and 4 bases respectively, with 7 bases between them. This CDR3 is 13 amino acids long. The CDR3 region is CASSFTGYNEQFF. The CDR3 DNA is TGTGCCAGCAGCTTCACAGGGTACAATGAGCAGTTCTTC.

J is TRBJ2-7 and V is TRBV4-3; no definite D call. Germline V CDR1 and CDR2: LGHNA, YSLEER. The V end was cut by 0 bases, the J end by 3 bases, with 9 bases between. The CDR3 spans 14 residues. Written as DNA, the CDR3 is TGCGCCAGCAGCCAAGATAAGGCAGACTACGAGCAGTACTTC. Protein: CASSQDKADYEQYF.

The DNA for the CDR3 is TGCGCCTATGGGACAGGGGATGGCTACACCTTC. Translation: CAYGTGDGYTF. The V call is TRBV10-2, the J call TRBJ1-2; 10 positions match TRBD1. Trimming at V came to 11 bases and at J to 6 bases, leaving 3 bases not matched to a gene. The germline CDR1 and CDR2 sequences are WSHSY and SAAADI. This CDR3 region has 11 residues.

In this sample, this clone turned up once. The chain employs TRBV7-8 and TRBJ2-1; 7 positions agree with TRBD2. CDR1 and CDR2 from the germline V gene are SGHVS and FQNEAQ. The CDR3 consists of 16 residues. V lost 5 bases and J lost 10; bases outside the gene matches: 17. CDR3 protein: CASSLGPSGSLMEQFF. The DNA of the CDR3 is TGTGCCAGCAGCCTAGGGCCTAGCGGATCGCTTATGGAGCAGTTCTTC.

The chain links TRBV29-1 to TRBJ1-1, with D unclear. V dropped 4 bases and J dropped 0 bases, with 6 bases sitting between them. This CDR3 is built from 12 residues. The germline gives CDR1 SQVTM, CDR2 ANQGSEA. The CDR3 bases are TGCAGCGTTGTTGCGGTGAACACTGAAGCTTTCTTT. Protein sequence: CSVVAVNTEAFF. The whole variable domain, filled in from reference TRBV29-1 and TRBJ1-1, reads SAVISQKPSRDICQRGTSLTIQCQVDSQVTMMFWYRQQPGQSLTLIATANQGSEATYESGFVIDKFPISRPNLTFSTLTVSNMSPEDSSIYLCSVVAVNTEAFFGQGTRLTVV.

This rearrangement joins TRBV10-3 to TRBJ1-1; D gene uncertain. Trimming removed 6 bases from V and 0 bases from J, with 8 bases in between. Germline assignment: CDR1 ENHRY and CDR2 SYGVKD. The CDR3 totals 13 residues. In DNA, the CDR3 is TGTGCCATCAGCCCAACAATGAACACTGAAGCTTTCTTT. It encodes CAISPTMNTEAFF.

This clone has just one count. The chain combines TRBV19 with TRBJ1-1; D gene unclear. The germline V gene encodes CDR1 LNHDA and CDR2 SQIVND (reference sequence). The CDR3 contains 13 residues. The V end was cut by 5 bases, the J end by 2 bases, with 9 bases between. This CDR3 is CASSLLENTEAFF. The CDR3 DNA reads TGTGCCAGTAGTCTTCTAGAAAACACTGAAGCTTTCTTT.

As for this clone: At the DNA level, this CDR3 is encoded by other sequences in the same sample as well. V and J are TRBV12-5 and TRBJ2-7, with 7 nucleotides matching TRBD2. The length of the CDR3 is 14 residues. The V and J ends lost 4 bases and 0 bases, in that order; junction bases with no gene match: 3. CDR1 is LGHNT, CDR2 FRNRAP, per germline. For the CDR3, the DNA is TGTGCTAGTGGTTCTAGCGGTAACTCCTACGAGCAGTACTTC. This gives the protein CASGSSGNSYEQYF.

CDR3 in DNA: TGTGCCAGCAGCTCCGTATCGGGAGGAGCATACGAGCAGTACTTC. Its translation is CASSSVSGGAYEQYF. The rearrangement joins TRBV28 to TRBJ2-7; TRBD2 agrees at 7 bases. Germline trimming cut 6 bases from V and 4 bases from J; bases unmatched to any gene: 12. Per germline, CDR1 MDHEN and CDR2 SYDVKM. The CDR3 extends over 15 amino acids.

This chain joins TRBV6-2 or TRBV6-3 and TRBJ2-7, with a tentative D call TRBD1 (5 bases). Trimming took 4 bases from V and 3 from J, leaving 16 bases between them. Looked up from germline, CDR1 is MNHEY and CDR2 is SVGEGT. The CDR3 contains 15 residues. CDR3 bases: TGTGCCAGCAGTTGGTCGACAGAGAACAGCTACGAGCAGTACTTC. It codes for CASSWSTENSYEQYF.

The chain recombines TRBV18 with TRBJ2-7; 7 bases are shared with TRBD2. The junction had 0 bases not matched to a gene; V was cut back by 1 base and J by 3 bases. The germline CDR1 and CDR2 sequences are KGHSH and LQKENI. This CDR3 contains 13 residues. CDR3 amino acids: CASSPRGGYEQYF. In DNA, the CDR3 is TGTGCCAGCTCACCACGGGGGGGCTACGAGCAGTACTTC.